This T cell receptor beta chain was found in a study of Ad26.COV2.S vaccination and SARS-CoV-2 variants. Study as a whole: Intramuscular Ad26.COV2.S at 5x10^10 or 1x10^11 viral particles.

Repertoires were generated with immunoSEQ multiplex PCR, while TCRdb's copy carries only in-frame clones and drops some. The repertoire has about 350,000 clones, about 85% of them found once; the top ten carry 6.4%. Treatment: roughly 18 received Ad26.COV2.S at low or high dose, single or two shots; about five received placebo; per-sample allocation not given. Collection of samples fell on day 63 after the first vaccine or placebo injection. This CDR3 is built from 18 residues. V dropped 4 bases and J dropped 5; count of bases not matched to a gene: 17. Per germline, CDR1 SGHAT and CDR2 FQNNGV. Here the sequenced sample was peripheral blood, taken in a trial of Ad26.COV2.S vaccine versus placebo. The receptor comes from a person between 18 and 65 years old who received the Ad26.COV2.S COVID-19 vaccine or a placebo. V gene TRBV11-2 combines with J gene TRBJ2-1, with 7 bases matching TRBD2. CDR3 protein: CASSSDFFASGRHNEQFF. As DNA, the CDR3 is TGTGCCAGCAGCTCAGATTTTTTTGCTAGCGGTCGTCACAATGAGCAGTTCTTC.